The 16 T cell receptor beta chains below come from one sample, sequenced in a study of tumor and adjacent non-tumor tissue in lung cancer. TCRbeta libraries were built with three rounds of nested PCR, modified from ARM-PCR. Each CDR3 protein gets one entry after TCRdb re-called the multiplex PCR reads with MiXCR. The sample includes 98,000 or so distinct CDR3 sequences, approximately 80% of them seen just once. RNA was extracted from bulk tissue without any cell sorting. This non-tumor lung sample came from over 3 cm beyond the tumor edge. Input material: distant non-tumor lung tissue. The receptors were sampled from a man between 60 and 75 years old with small cell lung cancer.

To note about this clonotype: At one end the junction does not follow the germline gene, possibly because of a read error. The CDR3 nucleotides are TGCAGCGTCGAATTAGCGGGCAACCCCTACAATGAGCTGTTCTTC. Amino acid sequence: CSVELAGNPYNELFF. V usage is TRBV29-1 and J usage is TRBJ2-1, with 7 bases fitting TRBD2. CDR1 and CDR2 (germline): SQVTM, ANQGSEA. The CDR3 sequence is 15 residues long.

This clonotype was detected only once. The chain has TRBV5-5 and TRBJ2-1, with TRBD2 identical over 11 bases. CDR3 length: 20 residues. Germline assignment: CDR1 SGHKS and CDR2 YYEKEE (reference sequence). V was pared by 7 bases and J by 7 bases, with 25 bases of the junction left unmatched. This chain's CDR3 is CASGSGTSGTLLSRENEQFF. The CDR3 DNA sequence: TGTGCCAGCGGGTCTGGGACTAGCGGAACCCTTTTATCCCGGGAGAATGAGCAGTTCTTC. The variable domain in full, with the rest retrieved from reference TRBV5-5 and TRBJ2-1, is DAGVTQSPTHLIKTRGQQVTLRCSPISGHKSVSWYQQVLGQGPQFIFQYYEKEERGRGNFPDRFSARQFPNYSSELNVNALLLGDSALYLCASGSGTSGTLLSRENEQFFGPGTRLTVL.

Remarks on this clonotype: A single base separates this from a much larger clone, so it may be a read error. Because the CDR3 is missing its conserved closing phenylalanine or tryptophan, this is likely a read error. This rearrangement joins TRBV28 to TRBJ2-7, with D hard to call. This CDR3 comprises 15 residues. Germline lookup yields CDR1 MDHEN and CDR2 SYDVKM. The V and J ends lost 5 bases and 2 bases respectively, with 16 bases between them. Written as DNA, the CDR3 is TGTGCCAGCAGTCCCCCGGGCAGCCTAACCTACGAGCAGTACTAC. Its translation: CASSPPGSLTYEQYY.

This clonotype was found many times. J is TRBJ2-7 and V is TRBV5-4; D possibly corresponds to TRBD2 (6 bases). Germline CDR1 reads SGHNT; CDR2 reads YYREEE (reference sequence). CDR3 length equals 14 residues. V shed 4 bases and J shed 6 bases, with 17 bases lying between them. Here the CDR3 reads CASSPTSIWSEQYF. The CDR3 bases are TGTGCCAGCAGCCCGACTAGTATTTGGAGCGAGCAGTACTTC.

This clonotype was found once. The J gene is TRBJ2-1, the V gene TRBV10-2, with D possibly TRBD1 on 5 matching bases. In germline, CDR1 is WSHSY, CDR2 SAAADI. The CDR3 has 15 residues. Trimming cost V 10 bases and J 1 base, with 17 bases left between them. The CDR3, as DNA: TGCGCCAACAGAGTGTCAGGGCGATCCTACAATGAGCAGTTCTTC. Protein sequence: CANRVSGRSYNEQFF.

In this sample, this clonotype turned up once. The rearrangement links TRBV29-1 to TRBJ2-3; D is unclear. Per germline, CDR1 SQVTM and CDR2 ANQGSEA. This CDR3 comprises 13 residues. Trimming pared 2 bases from V and 5 bases from J, leaving 11 bases between. In DNA, the CDR3 is TGCAGCGTTGAAAGTCTTAATATAGATACGCAGTATTTT. Translation: CSVESLNIDTQYF.

This clonotype is a singleton in its sample. A clone one base away is much larger, so this may be a read error. The DNA of the CDR3 is TGTGCCAGCAGTGGCGGGATCGGCTACCCCTTC. This encodes CASSGGIGYPF. The chain joins TRBV25-1 to TRBJ1-2; D not certain. Looked up from germline, CDR1 is MGHDK and CDR2 is SYGVNS. This CDR3 is 11 amino acids long.

J is TRBJ2-3 and V is TRBV9; D unclear. The CDR3 sequence is 12 residues long. From germline, CDR1 is SGDLS and CDR2 YYNGEE. Between the trimmed V and J ends, which lost 4 bases and 4 bases, there was a span of 7 bases. CDR3 amino acids: CASSSTPDTQYF. CDR3 sequence (DNA): TGTGCCAGCAGCTCCACACCAGATACGCAGTATTTT.

Notes on this clonotype: With a much larger clone just one base away, this may be a read error. The CDR3 DNA is TGTGCCAGCAGCCCCACAGGGTCGGGAGCTCTGGAGCAGTACTTC. Residues: CASSPTGSGALEQYF. This sequence joins TRBV7-6 and TRBJ2-7, with D possibly being TRBD1 or TRBD2 (6 bases each). Germline CDR1 and CDR2: SGHVS and FNYEAQ. The CDR3 runs to 15 residues. Trimming stripped 5 bases from V and 7 bases from J, with 21 bases between.

Notes on this clonotype: A clone one base away is much larger, so this may be a read error. The chain couples TRBV24-1 to TRBJ2-3, with a tentative D call TRBD1 (5 bases). CDR1 is KGHDR and CDR2 is SFDVKD in the germline V gene. This CDR3 is built from 13 residues. The CDR3 sequence is CDTSDSGTDTQYF. CDR3 DNA sequence: TGTGACACCAGTGATTCAGGGACAGATACGCAGTATTTT.

Worth noting for this clonotype: Its ends do not fully match the called genes, so a read error is possible. The J gene is TRBJ2-1, the V gene TRBV6-5, with TRBD1 as a possible D gene (6 bases). The germline V gene encodes CDR1 MNHEY and CDR2 SVGAGI. CDR3 length equals 15 residues. DNA for the CDR3: TGTGCCAGCAGTTACCGACAGGCAGGGCTCGGTGAGCACTTATTC. It translates to CASSYRQAGLGEHLF.

In its sample, this clonotype was seen many times. The chain recombines TRBV28 with TRBJ2-2, with 7 bases identical to TRBD2. Germline-derived CDR1 and CDR2 are MDHEN and SYDVKM. The length of the CDR3 is 15 residues. V lost 5 bases to trimming and J lost 7 bases; unmatched junction nucleotides: 10. The CDR3 sequence is CASSLSRDYGGELFF. In DNA form, the CDR3 reads TGTGCCAGCAGTCTCAGCCGGGACTACGGCGGGGAGCTGTTTTTT.

This chain uses TRBV7-9 with TRBJ2-7; 8 bases agree with TRBD2. CDR3 length: 14 residues. Germline V gene lookup returns CDR1 SEHNR and CDR2 FQNEAQ (reference sequence). CDR3 in amino acids: CVGSLLAEHYEQYF. The CDR3 DNA reads as TGTGTCGGCAGTTTACTAGCGGAGCACTACGAGCAGTACTTC.

With respect to this clonotype: This clone may be a read error of a much larger clone one base away. This chain joins TRBV7-9 and TRBJ2-7; D remains unclear. The CDR3 is made up of 13 amino acids. Per the germline V gene, CDR1 is SEHNR and CDR2 is FQNEAQ (reference sequence). The DNA of the CDR3 is TGTGCCAGCAGCTTAGAGTTAACCTACGAGCATTACTTC. It yields the protein CASSLELTYEHYF. The entire variable domain, with the rest obtained from reference TRBV7-9 and TRBJ2-7, is as follows: DTGVSQNPRHKITKRGQNVTFRCDPISEHNRLYWYRQTLGQGPEFLTYFQNEAQLEKSRLLSDRFSAERPKGSFSTLEIQRTEQGDSAMYLCASSLELTYEHYFGPGTRLTVT.

About this clonotype itself: Compared with germline, one end of the junction differs, possibly owing to a read error. The J gene is TRBJ2-5, the V gene TRBV11-2; 12 nucleotides agree with TRBD2. Germline V CDR1 and CDR2: SGHAT, FQNNGV. The CDR3 has 17 amino acids. In DNA form, the CDR3 reads TGTGCCAGCAGCGCGTCCGGGACTAGCGGGTCGCGGGAAACCCAGTGCTTC. It encodes CASSASGTSGSRETQCF.

V usage is TRBV6-2 or TRBV6-3 and J usage is TRBJ2-7; 11 nucleotides match TRBD2. The CDR3 has 15 amino acids. Germline V gives CDR1 MNHEY, CDR2 SVGEGT. In DNA form, the CDR3 reads TGTACCAGCAATTACGGACGACTAGCGGGAAGCGAGCAGTACGTC. This codes for CTSNYGRLAGSEQYV.